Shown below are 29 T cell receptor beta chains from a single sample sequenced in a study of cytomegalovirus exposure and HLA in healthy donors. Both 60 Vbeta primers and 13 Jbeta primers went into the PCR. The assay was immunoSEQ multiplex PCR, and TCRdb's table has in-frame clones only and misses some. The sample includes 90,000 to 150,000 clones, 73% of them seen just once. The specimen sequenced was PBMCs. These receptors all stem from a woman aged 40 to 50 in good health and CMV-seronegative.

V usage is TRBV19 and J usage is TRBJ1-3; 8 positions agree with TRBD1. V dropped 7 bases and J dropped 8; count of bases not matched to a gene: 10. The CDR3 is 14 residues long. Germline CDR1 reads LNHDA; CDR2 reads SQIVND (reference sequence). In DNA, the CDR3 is TGTGCCAGTACCCCCGGACAGGGTTGGGACACCATATATTTT. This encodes CASTPGQGWDTIYF.

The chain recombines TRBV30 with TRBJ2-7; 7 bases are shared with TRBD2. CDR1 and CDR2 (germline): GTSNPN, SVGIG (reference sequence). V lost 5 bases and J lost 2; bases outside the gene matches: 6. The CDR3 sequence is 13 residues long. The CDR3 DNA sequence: TGTGCCTGGGAGGGCGGGAGCGCCTACGAGCAGTACTTC. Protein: CAWEGGSAYEQYF.

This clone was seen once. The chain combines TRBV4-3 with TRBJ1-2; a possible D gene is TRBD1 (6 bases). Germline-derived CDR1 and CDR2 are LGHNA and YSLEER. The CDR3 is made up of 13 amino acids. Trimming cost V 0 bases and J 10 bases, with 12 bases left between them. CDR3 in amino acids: CASSQDLWGHYTF. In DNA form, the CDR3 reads TGCGCCAGCAGCCAAGATTTATGGGGGCACTACACCTTC.

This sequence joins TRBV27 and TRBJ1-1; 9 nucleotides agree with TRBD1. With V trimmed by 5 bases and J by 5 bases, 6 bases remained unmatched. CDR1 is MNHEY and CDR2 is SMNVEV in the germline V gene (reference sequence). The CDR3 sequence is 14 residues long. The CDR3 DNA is TGTGCCAGCAGTCCGGGACAGGGATGGACTGAAGCTTTCTTT. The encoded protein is CASSPGQGWTEAFF.

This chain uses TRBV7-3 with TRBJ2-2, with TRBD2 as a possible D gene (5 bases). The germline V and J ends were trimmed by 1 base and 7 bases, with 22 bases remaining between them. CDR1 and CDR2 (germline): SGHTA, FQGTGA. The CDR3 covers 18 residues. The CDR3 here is CASSLISPKTGFDGELFF. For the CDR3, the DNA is TGTGCCAGCAGCTTAATCAGCCCTAAAACGGGGTTCGACGGGGAGCTGTTTTTT. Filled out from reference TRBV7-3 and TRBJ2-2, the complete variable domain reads GAGVSQTPSNKVTEKGKYVELRCDPISGHTALYWYRQSLGQGPEFLIYFQGTGAADDSGLPNDRFFAVRPEGSVSTLKIQRTERGDSAVYLCASSLISPKTGFDGELFFGEGSRLTVL.

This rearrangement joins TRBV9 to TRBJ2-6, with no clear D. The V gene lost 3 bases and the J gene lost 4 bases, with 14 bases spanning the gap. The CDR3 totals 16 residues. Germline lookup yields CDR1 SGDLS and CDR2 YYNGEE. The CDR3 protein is CASSAVRTAGANVLTF. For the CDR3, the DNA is TGTGCCAGCAGCGCAGTACGAACAGCCGGGGCCAACGTCCTGACTTTC.

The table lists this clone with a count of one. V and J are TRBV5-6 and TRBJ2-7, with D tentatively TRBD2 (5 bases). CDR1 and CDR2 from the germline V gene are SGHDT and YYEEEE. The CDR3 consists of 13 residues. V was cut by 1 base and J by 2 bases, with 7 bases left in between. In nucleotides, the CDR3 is TGTGCCAGCAGCTTGCGAGCGGCCTACGAGCAGTACTTC. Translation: CASSLRAAYEQYF.

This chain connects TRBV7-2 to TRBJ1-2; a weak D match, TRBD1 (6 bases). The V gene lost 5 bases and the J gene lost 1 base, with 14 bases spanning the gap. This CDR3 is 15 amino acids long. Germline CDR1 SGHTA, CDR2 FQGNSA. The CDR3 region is CASSPGVEGNYGYTF. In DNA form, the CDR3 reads TGTGCCAGCAGCCCAGGGGTGGAAGGTAACTATGGCTACACCTTC.

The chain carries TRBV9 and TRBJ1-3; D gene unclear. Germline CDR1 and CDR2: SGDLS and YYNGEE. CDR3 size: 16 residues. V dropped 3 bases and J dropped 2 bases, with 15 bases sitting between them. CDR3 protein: CASSGTGAPPGNTIYF. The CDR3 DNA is TGTGCCAGCAGCGGAACGGGTGCCCCACCTGGAAACACCATATATTTT.

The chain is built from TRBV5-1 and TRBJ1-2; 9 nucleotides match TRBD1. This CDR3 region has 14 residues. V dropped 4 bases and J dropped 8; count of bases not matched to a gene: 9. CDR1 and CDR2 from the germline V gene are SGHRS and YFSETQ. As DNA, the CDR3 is TGCGCCAGCAGCCCGAGGACAGGGGAGGAAGGCTACACCTTC. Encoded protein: CASSPRTGEEGYTF.

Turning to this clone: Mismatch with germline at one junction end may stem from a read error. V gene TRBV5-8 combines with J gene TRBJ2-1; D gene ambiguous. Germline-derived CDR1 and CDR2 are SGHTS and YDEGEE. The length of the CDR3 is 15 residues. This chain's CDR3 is CASSQAMSSYNEQFF. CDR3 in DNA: TGCGCCAGCAGCCAGGCGATGTCCTCCTACAATGAGCAGTTCTTC.

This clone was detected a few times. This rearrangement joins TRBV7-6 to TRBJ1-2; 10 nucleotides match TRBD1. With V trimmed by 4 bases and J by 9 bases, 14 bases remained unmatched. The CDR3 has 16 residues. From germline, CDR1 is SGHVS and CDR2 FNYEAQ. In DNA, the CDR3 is TGTGCCAGCAGCTCAGCGACGTTCGGGACAGGGGATCGCTACACCTTC. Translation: CASSSATFGTGDRYTF.

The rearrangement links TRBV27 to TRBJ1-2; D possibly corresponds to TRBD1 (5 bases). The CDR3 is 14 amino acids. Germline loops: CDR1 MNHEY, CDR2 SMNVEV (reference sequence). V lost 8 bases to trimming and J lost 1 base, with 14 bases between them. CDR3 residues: CASAKSGGNYGYTF. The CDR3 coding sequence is TGTGCCAGCGCTAAAAGCGGGGGTAACTATGGCTACACCTTC.

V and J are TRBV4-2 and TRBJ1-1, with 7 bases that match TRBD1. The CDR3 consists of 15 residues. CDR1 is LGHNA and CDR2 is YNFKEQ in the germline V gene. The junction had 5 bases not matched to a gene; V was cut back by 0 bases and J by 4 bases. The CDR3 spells CASSQEQGLGTEAFF. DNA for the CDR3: TGTGCCAGCAGCCAAGAACAGGGGCTCGGCACTGAAGCTTTCTTT.

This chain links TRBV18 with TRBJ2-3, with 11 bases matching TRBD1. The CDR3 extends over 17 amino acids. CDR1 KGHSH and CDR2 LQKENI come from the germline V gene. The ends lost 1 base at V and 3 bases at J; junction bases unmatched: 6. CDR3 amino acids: CASSPLSGQGATDTQYF. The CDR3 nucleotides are TGTGCCAGCTCACCACTTTCCGGACAGGGGGCTACAGATACGCAGTATTTT. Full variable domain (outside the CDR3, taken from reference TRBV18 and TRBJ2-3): NAGVMQNPRHLVRRRGQEARLRCSPMKGHSHVYWYRQLPEEGLKFMVYLQKENIIDESGMPKERFSAEFPKEGPSILRIQQVVRGDSAAYFCASSPLSGQGATDTQYFGPGTRLTVL.

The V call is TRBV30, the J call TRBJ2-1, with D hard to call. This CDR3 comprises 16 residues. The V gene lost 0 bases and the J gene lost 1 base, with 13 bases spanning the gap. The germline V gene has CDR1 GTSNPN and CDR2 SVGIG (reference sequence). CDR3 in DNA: TGTGCCTGGAGTGTAATCCGGTCAAATTCCTACAATGAGCAGTTCTTC. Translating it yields CAWSVIRSNSYNEQFF. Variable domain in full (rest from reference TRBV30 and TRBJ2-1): SQTIHQWPATLVQPVGSPLSLECTVEGTSNPNLYWYRQAAGRGLQLLFYSVGIGQISSEVPQNLSASRPQDRQFILSSKKLLLSDSGFYLCAWSVIRSNSYNEQFFGPGTRLTVL.

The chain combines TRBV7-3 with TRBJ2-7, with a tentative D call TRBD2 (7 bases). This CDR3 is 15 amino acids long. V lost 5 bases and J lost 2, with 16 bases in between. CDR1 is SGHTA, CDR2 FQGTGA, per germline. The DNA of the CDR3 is TGTGCCAGCAGCCCGAGGGGGGGACCGACCTACGAGCAGTACTTC. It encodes CASSPRGGPTYEQYF.

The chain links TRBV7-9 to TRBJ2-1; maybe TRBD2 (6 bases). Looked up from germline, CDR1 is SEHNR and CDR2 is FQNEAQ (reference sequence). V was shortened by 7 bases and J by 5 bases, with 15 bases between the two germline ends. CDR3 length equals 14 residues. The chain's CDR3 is CASIPGLLNNEQFF. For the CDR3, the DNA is TGTGCCAGCATCCCGGGACTCCTAAACAATGAGCAGTTCTTC.

CDR3 bases: TGTGCCAGCAGCCAAGATTTTCGGGACAGGGTAACAGATACGCAGTATTTT. Protein: CASSQDFRDRVTDTQYF. The chain is built from TRBV14 and TRBJ2-3, with 9 bases matching TRBD1. The length of the CDR3 is 17 residues. The germline gives CDR1 SGHDN, CDR2 FVKESK. J was trimmed by 3 bases and V by 0 bases; bases with no gene match: 7.

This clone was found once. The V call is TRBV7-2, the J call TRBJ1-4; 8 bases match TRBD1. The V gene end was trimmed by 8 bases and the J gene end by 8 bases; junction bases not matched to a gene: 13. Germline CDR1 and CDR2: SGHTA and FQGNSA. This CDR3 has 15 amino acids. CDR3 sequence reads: CASGTSGGPGEKLFF. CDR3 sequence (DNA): TGTGCCAGCGGAACTTCAGGGGGCCCCGGCGAAAAACTGTTTTTT.

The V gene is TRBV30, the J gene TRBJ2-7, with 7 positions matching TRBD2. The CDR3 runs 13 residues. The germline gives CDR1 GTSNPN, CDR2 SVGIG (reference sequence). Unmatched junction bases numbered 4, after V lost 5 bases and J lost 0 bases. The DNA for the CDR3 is TGTGCCTGGGCGCGGGGGAGCTCCTACGAGCAGTACTTC. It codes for CAWARGSSYEQYF.

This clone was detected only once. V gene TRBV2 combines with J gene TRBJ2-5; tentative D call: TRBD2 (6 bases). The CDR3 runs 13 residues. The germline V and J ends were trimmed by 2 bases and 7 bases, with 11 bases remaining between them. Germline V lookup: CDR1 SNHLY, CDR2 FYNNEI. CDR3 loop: CASSERRAGTQYF. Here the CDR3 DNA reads TGTGCCAGCAGTGAAAGGAGGGCCGGGACCCAGTACTTC. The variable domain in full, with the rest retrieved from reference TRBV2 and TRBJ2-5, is EPEVTQTPSHQVTQMGQEVILRCVPISNHLYFYWYRQILGQKVEFLVSFYNNEISEKSEIFDDQFSVERPDGSNFTLKIRSTKLEDSAMYFCASSERRAGTQYFGPGTRLLVL.

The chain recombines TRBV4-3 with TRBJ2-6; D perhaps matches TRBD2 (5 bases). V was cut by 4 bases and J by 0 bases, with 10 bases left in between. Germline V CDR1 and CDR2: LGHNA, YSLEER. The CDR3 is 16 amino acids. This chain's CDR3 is CASSLDFTSGANVLTF. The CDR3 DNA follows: TGCGCCAGCAGCCTGGACTTTACCTCTGGGGCCAACGTCCTGACTTTC.

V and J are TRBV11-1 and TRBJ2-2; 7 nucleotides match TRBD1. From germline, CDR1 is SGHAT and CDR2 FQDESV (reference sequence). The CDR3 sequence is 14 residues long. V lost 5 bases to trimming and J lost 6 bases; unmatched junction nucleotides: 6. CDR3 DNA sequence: TGTGCCAGCAGCCTACTCGACAGGGCCGGGGAGCTGTTTTTT. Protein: CASSLLDRAGELFF.

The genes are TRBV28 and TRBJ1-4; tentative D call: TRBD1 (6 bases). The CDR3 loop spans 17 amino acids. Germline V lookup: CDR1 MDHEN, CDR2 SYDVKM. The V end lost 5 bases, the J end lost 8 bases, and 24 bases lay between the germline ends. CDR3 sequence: CASSLRFWGTRSEKLFF. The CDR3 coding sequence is TGTGCCAGCAGTCTAAGGTTTTGGGGGACAAGGTCCGAAAAACTGTTTTTT.

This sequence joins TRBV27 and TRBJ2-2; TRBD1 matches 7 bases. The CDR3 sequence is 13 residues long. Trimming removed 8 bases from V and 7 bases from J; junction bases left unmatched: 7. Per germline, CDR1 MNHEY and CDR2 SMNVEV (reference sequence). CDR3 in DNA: TGTGCCAGCGACAGGGCGAGGGGCGGGGAGCTGTTTTTT. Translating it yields CASDRARGGELFF.

This CDR3 reads CASGSDGYTF. The CDR3 DNA sequence: TGTGCCAGCGGGAGTGATGGCTACACCTTC. The genes are TRBV9 and TRBJ1-2, with D unresolved. The CDR3 runs to 10 residues. The V gene lost 7 bases and the J gene lost 6 bases, with 7 bases spanning the gap. Germline V gene lookup returns CDR1 SGDLS and CDR2 YYNGEE.

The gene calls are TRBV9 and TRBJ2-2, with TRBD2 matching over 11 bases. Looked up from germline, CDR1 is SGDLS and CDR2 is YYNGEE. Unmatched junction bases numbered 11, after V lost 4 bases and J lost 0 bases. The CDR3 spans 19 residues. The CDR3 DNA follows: TGTGCCAGCAGCTTCACGACTAGCGGGGAAGAACCGAACACCGGGGAGCTGTTTTTT. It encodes CASSFTTSGEEPNTGELFF.

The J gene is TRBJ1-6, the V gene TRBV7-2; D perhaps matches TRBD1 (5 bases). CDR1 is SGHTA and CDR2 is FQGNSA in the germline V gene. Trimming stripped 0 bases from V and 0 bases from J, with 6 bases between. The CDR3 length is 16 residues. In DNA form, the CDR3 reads TGTGCCAGCAGCTTAGCGGGGCTCTCCTATAATTCACCCCTCCACTTT. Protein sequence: CASSLAGLSYNSPLHF. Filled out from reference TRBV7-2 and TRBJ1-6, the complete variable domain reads GAGVSQSPSNKVTEKGKDVELRCDPISGHTALYWYRQSLGQGLEFLIYFQGNSAPDKSGLPSDRFSAERTGGSVSTLTIQRTQQEDSAVYLCASSLAGLSYNSPLHFGNGTRLTVT.